The present T cell receptor beta chain was sequenced within a study of CD8 T cells in Susac syndrome. Study background: At the time of blood draw, patients with Susac syndrome were therapy-naive, receiving corticosteroids, or receiving intravenous immunoglobulin alone.

TEMRA cells were enriched by FACS, while CD8+ and CD4+ T cells were obtained through a negative isolation that was performed magnetically. Concerning this clonotype: The antigen is unknown.

Random hexamers were used to reverse transcribe an amount of 0.5 to 1 ug RNA. MiXCR, run by TCRdb on the immunoSEQ multiplex PCR reads, gives a single entry per CDR3 protein. The data contain about 130,000 distinct CDR3 sequences, 95% of them singletons. Regarding the study as a whole: Several Susac-specific public clones appeared in CD8+ TEMRA repertoires, and about 16 in total CD8+ repertoires.

CDR1 MGHRA and CDR2 YSYEKL come from the germline V gene. This CDR3 comprises 13 residues. Trimming removed 4 bases at V and 9 bases at J, with 13 bases between. The V and J genes are TRBV4-1 and TRBJ2-1; D is possibly TRBD2 (6 bases). Sample: CD8+ T cells from PBMCs. This clonotype originated in a human donor with Susac syndrome. This CDR3 is CASSRGVYAEQFF. CDR3 bases: TGCGCCAGCAGCCGGGGGGTGTATGCTGAGCAGTTCTTC.